This passage covers 26 T cell receptor beta chains from one sample sequenced in a study of molecular identifiers for immune sequencing clone quantification. TCRdb ran MiXCR on the PCR reads and lists one entry per CDR3 protein. The table has under 800,000 distinct CDR3 sequences, about 25% seen once. Sequencing was done on a sample of naive CD8+ T cells from blood, with Jurkat cell RNA spiked in. Regarding subset: FACS-sorted CD8+CD4-CCR7+CD45RA+ naive T cells. The receptor set was obtained from a human donor in good health. Some libraries in this study had Jurkat cell RNA spiked in.

This clonotype was counted between two and nine times. V gene TRBV27 combines with J gene TRBJ2-3, with D possibly called TRBD1 or TRBD2 (5 bases each). Germline CDR1 is MNHEY and CDR2 is SMNVEV (reference sequence). The V end was cut by 4 bases, the J end by 5 bases, with 28 bases between. The CDR3 is made up of 19 amino acids. DNA of the CDR3: TGTGCCAGCAGTTCGACCACAACCAGGGTTAGCGTAGTAGGAGATACGCAGTATTTT. As protein: CASSSTTTRVSVVGDTQYF.

This clonotype appeared once. A much larger clone lies a single base off, so this may be a read error. This chain joins TRBV4-1 and TRBJ2-1, with 7 positions matching TRBD1. V was clipped by 5 bases and J by 8 bases; unmatched bases: 6. This CDR3 has 13 residues. Germline CDR1 reads MGHRA; CDR2 reads YSYEKL. The CDR3 protein is CASSDREMDEQFF. The CDR3 coding sequence is TGCGCCAGCAGCGACAGGGAGATGGATGAGCAGTTCTTC.

In this sample, this clonotype turned up a few times. For the CDR3, the DNA is TGTGCCAGCAGTGAATGGGGTCCGAAACAGCCCCAGCATTTT. Amino acid sequence: CASSEWGPKQPQHF. The rearrangement links TRBV2 to TRBJ1-5, with unresolved D. Germline loops: CDR1 SNHLY, CDR2 FYNNEI. V lost 2 bases and J 7 bases, leaving 12 bases between the germline ends. This CDR3 is built from 14 residues.

This clonotype has only a few counts. The V gene is TRBV28, the J gene TRBJ1-6; tentatively, D is TRBD1 (5 bases). V was clipped by 4 bases and J by 13 bases, with 11 bases between them. The CDR3 contains 12 residues. Germline V gene data show CDR1 as MDHEN and CDR2 as SYDVKM. CDR3 amino acids: CASSSPPGPLHF. Here the CDR3 DNA reads TGTGCCAGCAGTTCCCCCCCAGGGCCCCTCCACTTT.

This clonotype has a handful of counts. CDR3 in DNA: TGTGCCAGTAGCGCCGGGACAGACTCCTACGAGCAGTACTTC. Translation: CASSAGTDSYEQYF. The chain carries TRBV19 and TRBJ2-7, with 7 bases matching TRBD1. Germline assignment: CDR1 LNHDA and CDR2 SQIVND (reference sequence). Trimming cost V 6 bases and J 0 bases; bases outside gene matches: 5. The CDR3 length is 14 residues.

This clonotype has a handful of counts. The rearrangement joins TRBV7-6 to TRBJ2-2; D ambiguous. The CDR3 sequence is 15 residues long. V lost 2 bases and J lost 1, with 8 bases in between. Per germline, CDR1 SGHVS and CDR2 FNYEAQ. The CDR3 protein is CASSLIPGNTGELFF. For the CDR3, the DNA is TGTGCCAGCAGCTTAATCCCAGGGAACACCGGGGAGCTGTTTTTT.

This sequence joins TRBV7-9 and TRBJ2-3; the D is unclear. CDR3 length: 15 amino acids. V lost 5 bases, J lost 0 bases, and 12 bases lay in between. Per the germline V gene, CDR1 is SEHNR and CDR2 is FQNEAQ (reference sequence). The CDR3 is CASSPANSSTDTQYF. CDR3 DNA: TGTGCCAGCAGCCCAGCCAATTCTAGCACAGATACGCAGTATTTT.

This clonotype was found many times. The chain links TRBV3-1 to TRBJ2-7, with 12 bases identical to TRBD2. The CDR3 consists of 15 residues. CDR1 LGHDT and CDR2 YNNKEL come from the germline V gene (reference sequence). The J segment lost 2 bases and the V segment lost 4 bases, leaving 3 bases of the junction unmatched. The CDR3 reads CASSPTSGGPYEQYF. In DNA form, the CDR3 reads TGTGCCAGCAGCCCGACTAGCGGGGGCCCCTACGAGCAGTACTTC.

This clonotype appeared many times. A much more abundant neighbour one base away suggests this may be a read error. The rearrangement uses TRBV5-6 and TRBJ1-1; TRBD1 is a possible D gene (6 bases). The CDR3 length is 13 residues. In germline, CDR1 is SGHDT, CDR2 YYEEEE. V dropped 2 bases and J dropped 6 bases, with 11 bases sitting between them. The CDR3 DNA sequence: TGTGCCAGCAGCTTAGGGGGGGGCGCTGAAGCTTTCTTT. It encodes CASSLGGGAEAFF.

The rearrangement joins TRBV4-3 to TRBJ2-3; 7 bases agree with TRBD1. This CDR3 comprises 15 residues. Unmatched junction bases numbered 6, after V lost 5 bases and J lost 1 base. The V gene's germline CDR1 is LGHNA and CDR2 YSLEER. The CDR3 sequence is CASSTLRGRTDTQYF. DNA for the CDR3: TGCGCCAGCAGCACTTTAAGGGGGCGCACAGATACGCAGTATTTT.

This clonotype was observed a handful of times. The genes are TRBV4-1 and TRBJ1-4; D not resolved. V lost 2 bases, J lost 5 bases, and 12 bases lay in between. The V gene's germline CDR1 is MGHRA and CDR2 YSYEKL. This CDR3 contains 15 residues. In nucleotides, the CDR3 is TGCGCCAGCAGCCAACAGCGGTCTACCAATGAAAAACTGTTTTTT. Protein product: CASSQQRSTNEKLFF.

This clonotype was observed a few times. The chain recombines TRBV27 with TRBJ2-7; 9 bases are a match to TRBD1. Germline CDR1 and CDR2: MNHEY and SMNVEV (reference sequence). The V and J ends lost 5 bases and 4 bases, in that order; junction bases with no gene match: 9. This CDR3 contains 15 residues. The CDR3 protein is CASSPGPGQGYEQYF. In DNA form, the CDR3 reads TGTGCCAGCAGTCCAGGACCGGGACAGGGATACGAGCAGTACTTC.

This chain links TRBV27 with TRBJ2-7; perhaps D is TRBD1 or TRBD2 (5 bases each). This CDR3 spans 13 amino acids. The germline gives CDR1 MNHEY, CDR2 SMNVEV (reference sequence). V was pared by 7 bases and J by 6 bases, with 16 bases between. In DNA form, the CDR3 reads TGTGCCAGCATTGGGGGAGTTCTACTCGAGCAGTACTTC. Translation gives CASIGGVLLEQYF.

This clonotype has ten or more counts. The chain joins TRBV4-1 to TRBJ2-3; D uncertain. The CDR3 is made up of 14 amino acids. Trimming removed 4 bases at V and 0 bases at J, with 8 bases between. The germline V gene has CDR1 MGHRA and CDR2 YSYEKL. Written as DNA, the CDR3 is TGCGCCAGCAGCCCCACACGGAGCACAGATACGCAGTATTTT. Translating it yields CASSPTRSTDTQYF.

The sample holds many counts of this clonotype. The chain carries TRBV29-1 and TRBJ2-3; 7 nucleotides line up with TRBD1. The CDR3 is 17 residues long. V shed 3 bases, J shed 6 bases, and the junction held 18 bases outside the gene matches. Germline V gene lookup returns CDR1 SQVTM and CDR2 ANQGSEA. CDR3 nucleotides: TGCAGCGTTGAGAGGGACAGTTCACAAACCCCAGGGGATACGCAGTATTTT. Translated: CSVERDSSQTPGDTQYF.

This clonotype has just a few counts. This chain links TRBV29-1 with TRBJ2-1; TRBD2 agrees at 7 bases. V shed 5 bases and J 10 bases; nucleotides not matched to a gene: 5. Germline assignment: CDR1 SQVTM and CDR2 ANQGSEA. This CDR3 spans 11 amino acids. The DNA for the CDR3 is TGCAGCGTTCCCTCTAGCGGAGAGCAGTTCTTC. Translating gives CSVPSSGEQFF.

This chain joins TRBV4-1 and TRBJ1-5; maybe TRBD1 (5 bases). The length of the CDR3 is 17 residues. V dropped 0 bases and J dropped 2 bases, with 14 bases sitting between them. CDR1 and CDR2 from the germline V gene are MGHRA and YSYEKL. The DNA of the CDR3 is TGCGCCAGCAGCCAAGATCGTATAGGGGTTGGCAATCAGCCCCAGCATTTT. It specifies CASSQDRIGVGNQPQHF.

This clonotype was recorded a few times. The chain employs TRBV10-2 and TRBJ1-1; no clear D. This CDR3 contains 18 residues. Germline loops: CDR1 WSHSY, CDR2 SAAADI. Trimming removed 7 bases at V and 1 base at J, with 25 bases between. DNA for the CDR3: TGCGCCAGCACCGTCGTTGGCCCGGTGTTGGTTTGGAACACTGAAGCTTTCTTT. It encodes CASTVVGPVLVWNTEAFF.

There are many counts of this clonotype. The chain carries TRBV29-1 and TRBJ2-2; 8 nucleotides align to TRBD2. CDR3 size: 14 residues. With 7 bases clipped from V and 5 bases from J, the junction kept 9 bases outside the gene matches. CDR1 is SQVTM and CDR2 is ANQGSEA in the germline V gene. This CDR3 is CSATGGPGTGELFF. The CDR3 DNA reads TGCAGCGCGACGGGGGGGCCGGGGACCGGGGAGCTGTTTTTT.

Concerning this clonotype: This may be a read error: a much more frequent sequence differs by one nucleotide. The chain is built from TRBV4-2 and TRBJ2-5, with unresolved D. CDR1 LGHNA and CDR2 YNFKEQ come from the germline V gene. This CDR3 has 14 residues. V was trimmed by 3 bases and J by 4 bases, leaving 12 bases between them. The CDR3 reads CASSQPVGSETQYF. For the CDR3, the DNA is TGTGCCAGCAGCCAGCCCGTCGGTTCAGAGACCCAGTACTTC.

A note on this clonotype: A single base separates this from a much larger clone, so it may be a read error. The chain recombines TRBV5-3 with TRBJ2-7; maybe TRBD2 (5 bases). TRBV5-3 is labeled an ORF, and its function is uncertain. The CDR3 loop spans 13 amino acids. The germline V and J ends were trimmed by 8 bases and 5 bases, with 17 bases remaining between them. CDR3 coding DNA: TGTGCCAGCAGCCCCTTGGGGAGACACGAGCAGTACTTC. Translation: CASSPLGRHEQYF.

Notes on this clonotype: An end of the junction differs from the germline gene, which may be a read error. As DNA, the CDR3 is TGCGCCAGCAGCATTGGACAGGGGGCTATGTTCGAGCGGTACTTC. Protein: CASSIGQGAMFERYF. The chain joins TRBV5-1 to TRBJ2-7, with 11 bases that match TRBD1. Germline CDR1 is SGHRS and CDR2 is YFSETQ. The CDR3 is 15 residues long.

On this clonotype: A much larger clone lies a single base off, so this may be a read error. CDR3 in amino acids: CASNYYQDANTEAFF. Written as DNA, the CDR3 is TGTGCCAGCAATTACTATCAAGACGCAAACACTGAAGCTTTCTTT. The genes are TRBV6-5 and TRBJ1-1; D uncertain. This CDR3 spans 15 amino acids. Germline CDR1 and CDR2: MNHEY and SVGAGI.

This clonotype came up many times. The chain joins TRBV7-6 to TRBJ2-7; D not certain. V was clipped by 5 bases and J by 3 bases, with 11 bases between them. CDR1 and CDR2 (germline): SGHVS, FNYEAQ. The CDR3 has 13 residues. CDR3 loop: CASSPSSVYEQYF. The CDR3 DNA follows: TGTGCCAGCAGCCCTTCGTCGGTCTACGAGCAGTACTTC.

This clonotype has ten or more counts. The chain links TRBV29-1 to TRBJ2-5; D perhaps matches TRBD1 (6 bases). V was shortened by 0 bases and J by 7 bases, with 21 bases between the two germline ends. The germline V gene has CDR1 SQVTM and CDR2 ANQGSEA. The CDR3 has 16 amino acids. The CDR3 nucleotides are TGCAGCGTTGAAGATATTCTGACAGGTTCGGTCGTGACCCAGTACTTC. Translation gives CSVEDILTGSVVTQYF.

This clonotype was seen a few times. V and J are TRBV19 and TRBJ2-1; 11 bases are shared with TRBD1. V gave up 4 bases and J gave up 5 bases; unmatched junction bases: 7. The CDR3 loop spans 16 amino acids. Germline V gene sequence: CDR1 LNHDA, CDR2 SQIVND (reference sequence). The CDR3 protein is CASSTPAGQGDNEQFF. CDR3 DNA sequence: TGTGCCAGTAGTACGCCCGCGGGACAGGGGGACAATGAGCAGTTCTTC.